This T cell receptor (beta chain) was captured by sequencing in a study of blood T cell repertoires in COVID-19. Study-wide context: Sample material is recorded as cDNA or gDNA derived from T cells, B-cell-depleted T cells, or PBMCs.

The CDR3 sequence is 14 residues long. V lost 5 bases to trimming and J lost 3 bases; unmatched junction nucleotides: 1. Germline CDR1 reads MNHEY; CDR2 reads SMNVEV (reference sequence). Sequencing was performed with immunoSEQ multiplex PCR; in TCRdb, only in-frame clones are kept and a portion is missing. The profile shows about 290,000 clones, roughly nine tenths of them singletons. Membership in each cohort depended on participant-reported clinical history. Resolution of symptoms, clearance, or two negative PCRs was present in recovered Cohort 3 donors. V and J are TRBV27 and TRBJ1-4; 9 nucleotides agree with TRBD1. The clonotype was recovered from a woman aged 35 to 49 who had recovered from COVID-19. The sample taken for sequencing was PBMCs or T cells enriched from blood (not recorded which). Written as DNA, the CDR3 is TGTGCCAGCAGTCGGGACAGGGCTAATGAAAAACTGTTTTTT. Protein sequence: CASSRDRANEKLFF.